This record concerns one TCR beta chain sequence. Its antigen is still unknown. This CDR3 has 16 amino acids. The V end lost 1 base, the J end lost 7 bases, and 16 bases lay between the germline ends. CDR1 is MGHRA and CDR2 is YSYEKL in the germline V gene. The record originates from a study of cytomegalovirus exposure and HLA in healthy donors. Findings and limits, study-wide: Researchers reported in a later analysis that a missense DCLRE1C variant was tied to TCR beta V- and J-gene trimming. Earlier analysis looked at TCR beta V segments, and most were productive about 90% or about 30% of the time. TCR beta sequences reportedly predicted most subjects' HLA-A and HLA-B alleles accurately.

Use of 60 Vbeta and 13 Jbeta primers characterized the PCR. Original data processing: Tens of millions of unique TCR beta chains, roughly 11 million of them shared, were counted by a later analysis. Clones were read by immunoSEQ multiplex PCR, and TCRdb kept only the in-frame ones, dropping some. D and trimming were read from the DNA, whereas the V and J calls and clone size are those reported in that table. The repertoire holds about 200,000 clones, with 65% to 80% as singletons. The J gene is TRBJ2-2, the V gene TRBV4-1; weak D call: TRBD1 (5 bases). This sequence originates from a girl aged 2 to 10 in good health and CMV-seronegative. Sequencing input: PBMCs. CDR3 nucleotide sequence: TGCGCCAGCAGCCAAGCTCTGGGAATGACAGACGGGGAGCTGTTTTTT. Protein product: CASSQALGMTDGELFF.